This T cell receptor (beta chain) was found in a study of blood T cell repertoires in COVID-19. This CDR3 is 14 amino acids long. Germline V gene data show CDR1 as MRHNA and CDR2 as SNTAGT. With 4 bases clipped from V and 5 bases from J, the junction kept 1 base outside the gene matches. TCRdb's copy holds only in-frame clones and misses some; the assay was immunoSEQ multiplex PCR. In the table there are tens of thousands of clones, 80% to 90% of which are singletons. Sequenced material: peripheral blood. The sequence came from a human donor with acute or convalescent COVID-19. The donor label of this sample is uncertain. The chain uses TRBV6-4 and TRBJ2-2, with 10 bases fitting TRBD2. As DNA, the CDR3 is TGTGCCAGCAGTGCACTAGCGGGGACCGGGGAGCTGTTTTTT. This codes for CASSALAGTGELFF.